Here is one T cell receptor beta chain with its context. Its antigen is unidentified. Different DNA sequences within this sample yield the same CDR3. The CDR3 spans 14 residues. CDR1 MNHEY and CDR2 SMNVEV come from the germline V gene (reference sequence). V was trimmed by 2 bases and J by 0 bases, leaving 8 bases between them. The data were obtained in a study of metastatic and nonmetastatic thyroid tumors. Study summary: Malignant thyroid and benign thyroid patients provided blood and tumor or nodule tissue whose repertoires were compared. Study results and limitations: Significantly higher TCR beta diversity was reportedly seen in malignant thyroid tumors than benign nodules, in blood and tumor.

Thyroid surgery was preceded by no treatment in any patient. Per the authors' pipeline: CDR3 differences across clinicopathological groups were used to build a distant-metastasis classifier for papillary thyroid cancer. TCRdb re-called clones from the PCR reads using MiXCR. V and J calls and clone size were set by TCRdb, not the authors. The sample has some 41,000 clones; about 13% are singletons. The sequencing sample was made of blood. The chain employs TRBV27 and TRBJ2-7; maybe TRBD1 (6 bases). This receptor was taken from a female donor with papillary thyroid cancer or a benign thyroid nodule (not recorded which). Some clones in this sample may be carry-over from other donors' samples. The CDR3 sequence: CASSLRDTSYEQYF. The CDR3 DNA reads as TGTGCCAGCAGTTTACGGGACACCTCCTACGAGCAGTACTTC.